The sequence of this T cell receptor (beta chain) was determined in a study of identical twins. TCRdb itself ran the 5' RACE reads through MiXCR, one entry per CDR3 protein. The repertoire includes a few hundred thousand distinct CDR3 sequences, roughly 9% of them detected once, and roughly 8.9% sits in the top ten. The V segment lost 1 base and the J segment 7 bases; nucleotides outside the gene matches: 4. Germline V gene lookup returns CDR1 MGHRA and CDR2 YSYEKL. The CDR3 is 16 residues long. The genes are TRBV4-1 and TRBJ2-1; 13 bases match TRBD2. This TCR came from a woman between 50 and 59 years old in good health. The sample was naive T cells sorted from blood. CDR3 DNA sequence: TGCGCCAGCAGCCAAGGGACTAGCGGGAGTATGAATGAGCAGTTCTTC. Translating it yields CASSQGTSGSMNEQFF.